Detailed here is one TCR beta chain. Its antigen is not known. The method was immunoSEQ multiplex PCR; TCRdb's version includes in-frame clones alone and lacks a portion of them. The table has around 19,000 clones, roughly 73% seen once. Documented treatment: randomized to nivolumab then ipilimumab (arm A) or the reverse (arm B). The data belong to a study of sequential checkpoint blockade in melanoma. The overall study: Arm A got nivolumab then ipilimumab; arm B the reverse, 1:1. About 90 pretreatment tumor DNA samples were TCRβ immunosequenced. About two dozen patients had tumor biopsies before treatment and at week 13. Study-wide results and caveats: In arm A, pretreatment tumor clonality was associated with response.

After removal of 4 bases from V and 3 bases from J, the junction contained 3 bases not matched to a gene. CDR1 is MDHEN, CDR2 SYDVKM, per germline. This CDR3 spans 14 amino acids. The sequencing used tumor tissue (inferred from file names), collected from a patient given nivolumab and ipilimumab in sequence. This TCR derives from a human donor with melanoma. The rearrangement joins TRBV28 to TRBJ1-2, with TRBD1 identical over 9 bases. For the CDR3, the DNA is TGTGCCAGCAGTTCCGGGACAGGGTACTATGGCTACACCTTC. The encoded protein is CASSSGTGYYGYTF.